This T cell receptor beta chain was captured in a study of T cells in Graves' hyperthyroidism and ophthalmopathy. The study, taken as a whole, reports: Ophthalmopathy, as predicted by the model, came a median around 7 months after the prediction.

This clonotype was observed at least ten times. Its antigen is still unknown. At one of its ends the junction is not consistent with the germline gene, which may arise from a read error. There were TCR beta CDR3 regions amplified from RNA transcripts. The primer set for the first-round RT-PCR of the TCR CDR3 was HTBI. TCRdb redid the calling of the multiplex PCR reads with MiXCR, one entry per CDR3 protein. The table records fewer than 650,000 distinct CDR3 sequences, approximately 49% of them present only once. Sequencing was carried out using peripheral blood or thyroid tissue (not recorded which). This sequence was found in an adult woman with Graves' disease, either hyperthyroidism or ophthalmopathy (not recorded which).

The DNA for the CDR3 is TGTGCTAGCAGCTTAGGGCTAGCGGGAGGCACCGGGGAGCTGTTTTTT. The encoded protein is CASSLGLAGGTGELFF. The chain links TRBV7-7 to TRBJ2-2; 11 bases align to TRBD2. CDR3 length: 16 residues. Looked up from germline, CDR1 is SSHAT and CDR2 is FNYEAQ (reference sequence).